The sequence of this T cell receptor (beta chain) was determined in a study of blood T cell repertoires in COVID-19. About the research overall: COVID-19 samples collected from the United States, Italy and Spain covered acute and convalescent phases. In each case, the material was cDNA or gDNA derived from T cells, B-cell-depleted T cells, or PBMCs.

Repertoires were generated with immunoSEQ multiplex PCR, while TCRdb's copy carries only in-frame clones and drops some. The sample shows roughly 200,000 clones, about 83% of them seen only once. The CDR3 loop spans 17 amino acids. V lost 2 bases to trimming and J lost 8 bases; unmatched junction nucleotides: 12. Germline loops: CDR1 LGHNT, CDR2 FRNRAP. Specimen: peripheral blood. The gene calls are TRBV12-5 and TRBJ2-4; 10 nucleotides align to TRBD1. The TCR comes from a man aged 60 to 75 who had recovered from COVID-19. The CDR3 region has the DNA TGTGCTAGTGGTTTGAACCTTGCGGGACAGGGGACACACATTCAGTACTTC. This sequence encodes CASGLNLAGQGTHIQYF. Complete variable domain (other parts from reference TRBV12-5 and TRBJ2-4): DARVTQTPRHKVTEMGQEVTMRCQPILGHNTVFWYRQTMMQGLELLAYFRNRAPLDDSGMPKDRFSAEMPDATLATLKIQPSEPRDSAVYFCASGLNLAGQGTHIQYFGAGTRLSVL.